This T cell receptor (beta chain) originates from a study of T cells in Graves' hyperthyroidism and ophthalmopathy. The germline V gene has CDR1 LNHNV and CDR2 YYDKDF (reference sequence). The CDR3 contains 14 residues. V was pared by 2 bases and J by 8 bases, with 12 bases between. With regard to this clonotype: Its antigen remains unidentified.

RNA transcripts served as the template for amplifying TCR beta CDR3 regions. First-round RT-PCR with HTBI primers amplified the TCR CDR3 region. TCRdb itself ran the multiplex PCR reads through MiXCR, one entry per CDR3 protein. The data contain some 510,000 distinct CDR3 sequences, around 46% of them singletons. Study-wide findings and caveats: The authors' 13 V-J model separated ophthalmopathy from stable hyperthyroidism. Most thyroid-expanded clonotypes above 0.001 were also found in blood.

The gene calls are TRBV15 and TRBJ1-4; no firm D call. The sequence derives from a young woman with Graves' hyperthyroidism. Sequenced material: peripheral blood or thyroid tissue (not recorded which). The CDR3 loop is CATSRHGSREKLFF. The CDR3 nucleotides are TGTGCCACCAGCAGACACGGGAGTCGCGAAAAACTGTTTTTT. The full variable domain, with the rest looked up from reference TRBV15 and TRBJ1-4, is DAMVIQNPRYQVTQFGKPVTLSCSQTLNHNVMYWYQQKSSQAPKLLFHYYDKDFNNEADTPDNFQSRRPNTSFCFLDIRSPGLGDTAMYLCATSRHGSREKLFFGSGTQLSVL.